Each of the 30 T cell receptor beta chains below was sequenced from the same sample in a study of CD8 T cells in Susac syndrome (dated by TCRdb to about 2019). Library preparation used the immunoSEQ multiplex PCR assay. RNA was extracted with the RNeasy kit and roughly 0.45 to 1 ug was reverse transcribed using random hexamers. TCRdb reprocessing: public reads trimmed at Q25 with fastp, clones called with MiXCR, in-frame beta chains kept. Under each unique CDR3 protein, matching rows form one entry showing the most common genes and DNA. The sample profile shows roughly 50,000 distinct CDR3 sequences; over 85% of them were found once. Roughly 0.52% of the sample goes to the ten largest clones. Sequenced sample: CD8+ T cells from PBMCs. The receptor source for this set is a human donor in good health.

The chain employs TRBV13 and TRBJ2-1; 9 positions agree with TRBD1. The CDR3 totals 15 residues. Unmatched junction bases numbered 5, after V lost 5 bases and J lost 3 bases. CDR1 and CDR2 from the germline V gene are PRHDT and FYEKMQ (reference sequence). The CDR3 loop reads CASSVRDRVYNEQFF. Here the CDR3 DNA reads TGTGCCAGCAGCGTCCGGGACAGGGTCTACAATGAGCAGTTCTTC.

The chain recombines TRBV9 with TRBJ2-7; D is unclear. Germline V gives CDR1 SGDLS, CDR2 YYNGEE. With 4 bases removed from V and 2 bases from J, the gap between germline ends came to 13 bases. This CDR3 spans 14 amino acids. This CDR3 reads CASSPTGLPYEQYF. In nucleotides, the CDR3 is TGTGCCAGCAGCCCTACCGGGTTACCCTACGAGCAGTACTTC. The full variable domain, its missing parts supplied by reference TRBV9 and TRBJ2-7, is DSGVTQTPKHLITATGQRVTLRCSPRSGDLSVYWYQQSLDQGLQFLIQYYNGEERAKGNILERFSAQQFPDLHSELNLSSLELGDSALYFCASSPTGLPYEQYFGPGTRLTVT.

V gene TRBV29-1 combines with J gene TRBJ1-1; the match to TRBD1 covers 9 bases. Per the germline V gene, CDR1 is SQVTM and CDR2 is ANQGSEA. This CDR3 contains 12 residues. V lost 6 bases and J lost 6; bases outside the gene matches: 5. CDR3 loop: CSVQGARPEAFF. The CDR3 coding sequence is TGCAGCGTACAGGGGGCGCGCCCTGAAGCTTTCTTT.

The chain links TRBV15 to TRBJ1-4; 10 positions match TRBD1. V lost 4 bases and J lost 5; bases outside the gene matches: 7. The V gene's germline CDR1 is LNHNV and CDR2 YYDKDF (reference sequence). The CDR3 runs to 16 residues. CDR3 nucleotide sequence: TGTGCCACCAGCACCCGGACAGGGGGGGAGAATGAAAAACTGTTTTTT. Amino acid sequence: CATSTRTGGENEKLFF.

The rearrangement links TRBV4-1 to TRBJ2-1; D not certain. Trimming removed 4 bases at V and 4 bases at J, with 8 bases between. The CDR3 consists of 13 residues. The germline gives CDR1 MGHRA, CDR2 YSYEKL. For the CDR3, the DNA is TGCGCCAGCAGCCCTCAGGTTTACAATGAGCAGTTCTTC. Protein sequence: CASSPQVYNEQFF.

J is TRBJ2-1 and V is TRBV18; TRBD2 might be the D (6 bases). CDR1 and CDR2 from the germline V gene are KGHSH and LQKENI. The V and J ends lost 6 bases and 3 bases respectively, with 12 bases between them. This CDR3 comprises 14 residues. The CDR3 region is CASSSTSSYNEQFF. The CDR3 DNA reads as TGTGCCAGCTCCTCAACTAGCAGCTACAATGAGCAGTTCTTC. Full variable domain (remainder filled in from reference TRBV18 and TRBJ2-1): NAGVMQNPRHLVRRRGQEARLRCSPMKGHSHVYWYRQLPEEGLKFMVYLQKENIIDESGMPKERFSAEFPKEGPSILRIQQVVRGDSAAYFCASSSTSSYNEQFFGPGTRLTVL.

This chain joins TRBV7-6 and TRBJ2-7; possibly TRBD1 or TRBD2 for D (5 bases each). The CDR3 spans 15 residues. Per germline, CDR1 SGHVS and CDR2 FNYEAQ. Trimming removed 5 bases from V and 2 bases from J, with 16 bases in between. The CDR3 loop reads CASSPEAVGAYEQYF. The CDR3 DNA reads TGTGCCAGCAGCCCCGAGGCGGTGGGGGCCTACGAGCAGTACTTC.

The chain uses TRBV6-2 or TRBV6-3 and TRBJ2-7; D gene ambiguous. CDR1 and CDR2 (germline): MNHEY, SVGEGT. The V end was cut by 5 bases, the J end by 3 bases, with 11 bases between. The CDR3 consists of 13 residues. The DNA of the CDR3 is TGTGCCAGCAGTACCCGGTACAGCTACGAGCAGTACTTC. The encoded protein is CASSTRYSYEQYF.

The rearrangement uses TRBV30 and TRBJ2-1, with D possibly TRBD2 on 7 matching bases. Germline V CDR1 and CDR2: GTSNPN, SVGIG (reference sequence). Between the trimmed V and J ends, which lost 3 bases and 2 bases, there was a span of 14 bases. The length of the CDR3 is 15 residues. CDR3 residues: CAWRGAGVAYNEQFF. DNA of the CDR3: TGTGCCTGGAGGGGGGCGGGAGTGGCCTACAATGAGCAGTTCTTC.

The chain joins TRBV6-2 or TRBV6-3 to TRBJ2-5, with 8 nucleotides matching TRBD1. Looked up from germline, CDR1 is MNHEY and CDR2 is SVGEGT. The CDR3 has 14 amino acids. The V gene end was trimmed by 4 bases and the J gene end by 3 bases; junction bases not matched to a gene: 4. The CDR3 loop is CASSSPDREETQYF. The CDR3 DNA reads as TGTGCCAGCAGTTCTCCGGACAGGGAAGAGACCCAGTACTTC.

V gene TRBV19 combines with J gene TRBJ2-7; D is undetermined. Germline V lookup: CDR1 LNHDA, CDR2 SQIVND (reference sequence). This CDR3 has 13 residues. V dropped 5 bases and J dropped 3 bases, with 11 bases sitting between them. In DNA form, the CDR3 reads TGTGCCAGTAGTCCGGGTGCGGTCTACGAGCAGTACTTC. Its protein product is CASSPGAVYEQYF.

V is TRBV27 and J is TRBJ2-7; 7 bases align to TRBD2. V lost 2 bases to trimming and J lost 2 bases; unmatched junction nucleotides: 6. CDR1 MNHEY and CDR2 SMNVEV come from the germline V gene (reference sequence). This CDR3 has 15 residues. CDR3 residues: CASSLGVGRAYEQYF. CDR3 bases: TGTGCCAGCAGTTTAGGGGTGGGGAGGGCCTACGAGCAGTACTTC.

The J gene is TRBJ2-1, the V gene TRBV29-1; TRBD1 aligns across 7 bases. The V segment lost 7 bases and the J segment 6 bases; nucleotides outside the gene matches: 6. The CDR3 loop spans 12 amino acids. The germline CDR1 and CDR2 sequences are SQVTM and ANQGSEA. CDR3 loop: CSAATGRNEQFF. The DNA of the CDR3 is TGCAGCGCTGCGACAGGGCGCAATGAGCAGTTCTTC.

V usage is TRBV28 and J usage is TRBJ2-3; D is ambiguous. Germline-derived CDR1 and CDR2 are MDHEN and SYDVKM. V was shortened by 5 bases and J by 10 bases, with 16 bases between the two germline ends. This CDR3 spans 13 amino acids. CDR3 coding DNA: TGTGCCAGCAGTCCTCCCGAGGAAGGCTCGCAGTATTTT. As protein: CASSPPEEGSQYF. The full variable domain, with the rest looked up from reference TRBV28 and TRBJ2-3, is DVKVTQSSRYLVKRTGEKVFLECVQDMDHENMFWYRQDPGLGLRLIYFSYDVKMKEKGDIPEGYSVSREKKERFSLILESASTNQTSMYLCASSPPEEGSQYFGPGTRLTVL.

V and J are TRBV3-1 and TRBJ2-7; D is unresolved. Germline V gene data show CDR1 as LGHDT and CDR2 as YNNKEL (reference sequence). The CDR3 covers 15 residues. Trimming pared 4 bases from V and 0 bases from J, leaving 13 bases between. CDR3 in amino acids: CASSPGVGFSYEQYF. CDR3 nucleotide sequence: TGTGCCAGCAGCCCCGGAGTGGGATTCTCCTACGAGCAGTACTTC.

The rearrangement uses TRBV2 and TRBJ2-3; 10 bases are shared with TRBD2. This CDR3 contains 19 residues. Germline V gene sequence: CDR1 SNHLY, CDR2 FYNNEI. Unmatched junction bases numbered 10, after V lost 0 bases and J lost 1 base. DNA for the CDR3: TGTGCCAGCAGTGAAGCAACTAGCGGGATCGGGGAGCGCACAGATACGCAGTATTTT. Translated: CASSEATSGIGERTDTQYF. The full variable domain, completed using reference TRBV2 and TRBJ2-3, is EPEVTQTPSHQVTQMGQEVILRCVPISNHLYFYWYRQILGQKVEFLVSFYNNEISEKSEIFDDQFSVERPDGSNFTLKIRSTKLEDSAMYFCASSEATSGIGERTDTQYFGPGTRLTVL.

V is TRBV27 and J is TRBJ2-7; a weak D match, TRBD1 (6 bases). The CDR3 runs 13 residues. Germline V lookup: CDR1 MNHEY, CDR2 SMNVEV (reference sequence). V lost 2 bases to trimming and J lost 11 bases, with 16 bases between them. The chain's CDR3 is CASSLIRTDLKYF. Written as DNA, the CDR3 is TGTGCCAGCAGTTTAATCCGGACAGACTTAAAGTACTTC.

Here the CDR3 reads CASSSRLAEGDTQYF. The CDR3 DNA is TGTGCCAGCAGCTCCCGACTAGCTGAGGGGGATACGCAGTATTTT. The chain recombines TRBV7-9 with TRBJ2-3; 7 bases agree with TRBD2. V shed 4 bases and J 6 bases; nucleotides not matched to a gene: 10. The CDR3 is made up of 15 amino acids. Germline V gives CDR1 SEHNR, CDR2 FQNEAQ (reference sequence).

The chain couples TRBV2 to TRBJ2-7, with D tentatively TRBD1 (5 bases). The CDR3 is 12 amino acids. Trimming took off 4 bases at V and 3 bases at J, with 7 bases between the two ends. CDR1 and CDR2 (germline): SNHLY, FYNNEI. The CDR3 nucleotides read TGTGCCAGCAGTGGGGGCGTCTACGAGCAGTACTTC. This translates into CASSGGVYEQYF.

This sequence joins TRBV6-5 and TRBJ1-5; TRBD1 matches 9 bases. CDR1 is MNHEY, CDR2 SVGAGI, per germline. Losses at the gene ends were 4 bases for V and 6 bases for J; bases not matched to a gene: 7. CDR3 size: 15 residues. CDR3 in DNA: TGTGCCAGCAGTTCGATACAGGGGGCTGGTCAGCCCCAGCATTTT. It encodes CASSSIQGAGQPQHF.

CDR3 region: CASSFLRGSPLHF. DNA of the CDR3: TGTGCCAGCAGTTTTCTCCGGGGTTCACCCCTCCACTTT. V usage is TRBV28 and J usage is TRBJ1-6; D is undetermined. Trimming shortened V by 3 bases and J by 9 bases, and 9 bases separated the two germline ends. The CDR3 is made up of 13 amino acids. Germline lookup yields CDR1 MDHEN and CDR2 SYDVKM.

The CDR3 is CASANTGELFF. CDR3 in DNA: TGTGCCAGTGCAAACACCGGGGAGCTGTTTTTT. The V gene is TRBV19, the J gene TRBJ2-2; D uncertain. The CDR3 is 11 amino acids. Germline loops: CDR1 LNHDA, CDR2 SQIVND (reference sequence). V lost 8 bases and J lost 2, with 3 bases in between.

V usage is TRBV24-1 and J usage is TRBJ2-5; no reliable D call. Germline V gene sequence: CDR1 KGHDR, CDR2 SFDVKD. This CDR3 contains 12 residues. Trimming removed 0 bases from V and 5 bases from J, with 3 bases in between. As DNA, the CDR3 is TGTGCCACCAGTGATTTGGGGGAGACCCAGTACTTC. Protein sequence: CATSDLGETQYF.

The chain couples TRBV27 to TRBJ1-1; no firm D call. The V gene lost 2 bases and the J gene lost 0 bases, with 10 bases spanning the gap. Germline CDR1 is MNHEY and CDR2 is SMNVEV (reference sequence). The CDR3 loop spans 15 amino acids. The CDR3 loop is CASSLAYPLNTEAFF. As DNA, the CDR3 is TGTGCCAGCAGTTTAGCGTATCCGCTGAACACTGAAGCTTTCTTT.

A single count supports this clonotype. CDR3 bases: TGTGCCACCAGTAGAAAGCGGAGCTCCTACGAGCAGTACTTC. The encoded protein is CATSRKRSSYEQYF. V gene TRBV24-1 combines with J gene TRBJ2-7; the D gene is possibly TRBD2 (5 bases). V was pared by 6 bases and J by 0 bases, with 11 bases between. The germline gives CDR1 KGHDR, CDR2 SFDVKD. The CDR3 has 14 residues.

The V and J genes are TRBV15 and TRBJ1-5; D gene unclear. V was pared by 0 bases and J by 4 bases, with 7 bases between. Germline CDR1 reads LNHNV; CDR2 reads YYDKDF (reference sequence). The CDR3 covers 14 residues. The DNA of the CDR3 is TGTGCCACCAGCAGAGATCTGGGTAATCAGCCCCAGCATTTT. This sequence encodes CATSRDLGNQPQHF.

The rearrangement joins TRBV20-1 to TRBJ2-5; unclear D gene. Trimming cost V 1 base and J 5 bases, with 8 bases left between them. The CDR3 sequence is 12 residues long. In germline, CDR1 is DFQATT, CDR2 SNEGSKA (reference sequence). CDR3 in amino acids: CSARGAGETQYF. CDR3 nucleotide sequence: TGCAGTGCTAGAGGGGCTGGGGAGACCCAGTACTTC.

J is TRBJ2-2 and V is TRBV13; 9 nucleotides match TRBD2. This CDR3 spans 14 amino acids. The J segment lost 5 bases and the V segment lost 10 bases, leaving 8 bases of the junction unmatched. Germline CDR1 and CDR2: PRHDT and FYEKMQ (reference sequence). The CDR3: CATLSGRATGELFF. CDR3 coding DNA: TGTGCCACCCTTAGCGGGAGAGCAACCGGGGAGCTGTTTTTT.

V gene TRBV4-1 combines with J gene TRBJ2-7, with D perhaps given as TRBD1 or TRBD2 (5 bases each). The CDR3 is 15 amino acids. V was shortened by 5 bases and J by 3 bases, with 17 bases between the two germline ends. Germline values: CDR1 MGHRA, CDR2 YSYEKL. The CDR3 DNA reads TGCGCCAGCAGCTTCTGGGGCAGCGGATTCTACGAGCAGTACTTC. Translating it yields CASSFWGSGFYEQYF.

This sequence joins TRBV20-1 and TRBJ2-7; TRBD2 matches 8 bases. Trimming took 6 bases from V and 1 from J; bases not matched to a gene: 5. This CDR3 has 13 residues. From germline, CDR1 is DFQATT and CDR2 SNEGSKA (reference sequence). CDR3 sequence (DNA): TGCAGTGCAAAACTAGCGGAGTCCTACGAGCAGTACTTC. Amino acid sequence: CSAKLAESYEQYF.